This T cell receptor beta chain originates from a study of prognosis after radiotherapy for stage I lung cancer. Turning to the study itself: The radiotherapy was SBRT split into 3 to 5 fractions, giving a biologically effective dose of at least 100 Gy. After radiotherapy, over 14 showed no significant progression while a few developed distant metastases (median around seven months). Study-level points and caveats: Determination of whether the expanded TCR clones were tumor-specific was not performed.

Genomic DNA was the source, and TCR beta CDR3 was amplified from it by two-round multiplex PCR. First-round PCR used primers specific to each TRBV and TRBJ gene. TCRdb reprocessed the multiplex PCR reads via MiXCR and lists one record per CDR3 protein. This table has under 30,000 distinct CDR3 sequences, around 30% appearing once. On this clonotype itself: Antigen: not known. This may be a read error: a much more frequent sequence differs by one nucleotide.

This clonotype was sampled from a donor over 45 with non-small cell lung cancer. Specimen: PBMCs, collected before or after stereotactic body radiation therapy (not recorded which).

Written as DNA, the CDR3 is TGTGCCAGCAGTCCCCCGGGAATAGCGGAAAACAATGAGCAGTTCTTC. This sequence encodes CASSPPGIAENNEQFF. This chain links TRBV12-3 or TRBV12-4 with TRBJ2-1, with D possibly matching TRBD2 (6 bases). The CDR3 totals 16 residues. Trimming pared 5 bases from V and 5 bases from J, leaving 19 bases between.